The 21 T cell receptor beta chains given below trace back to one sample, sequenced in a study of cytomegalovirus exposure and HLA in healthy donors (dated by TCRdb to about 2017). The library was prepared using the immunoSEQ multiplex PCR assay. For the multiplex PCR, a mixture combining 60 forward primers for TCR Vbeta segments and 13 reverse primers for TCR Jbeta segments was used. This immuneACCESS table, as held by TCRdb, lists in-frame sequences with V and J called but not all clones. Of the missing ones, under half trace to an unresolved V gene in checked studies; the others have no known cause. Recorded for this sample are 150,000 or so clones; approximately 72% of them occurred a single time. The ten biggest clones cover approximately 6.9% of the sample. Specimen: PBMCs. These receptor sequences come from a man aged 35-49 years in good health and CMV-seropositive.

This chain joins TRBV4-1 and TRBJ1-2, with 8 bases that match TRBD1. There are 17 residues in the CDR3. CDR1 and CDR2 (germline): MGHRA, YSYEKL. Trimming cost V 1 base and J 4 bases; bases outside gene matches: 11. CDR3 DNA sequence: TGCGCCAGCAGCCAAGGGACAGGGCCCCCCACTATCTATGGCTACACCTTC. It is translated as CASSQGTGPPTIYGYTF.

The CDR3 DNA is TGTGCCAGCAGTGGCAGAAACCCAACCTCCTCCTACGAGCAGTACTTC. As protein: CASSGRNPTSSYEQYF. This rearrangement joins TRBV6-4 to TRBJ2-7, with D hard to call. In germline, CDR1 is MRHNA, CDR2 SNTAGT. V was cut by 4 bases and J by 0 bases, with 16 bases left in between. The CDR3 has 16 residues.

This chain links TRBV7-9 with TRBJ1-1; D not certain. This CDR3 region has 12 residues. V lost 1 base to trimming and J lost 10 bases, with 10 bases between them. The V gene's germline CDR1 is SEHNR and CDR2 FQNEAQ (reference sequence). The CDR3 spells CASSLEVSRAFF. CDR3 DNA sequence: TGTGCCAGCAGCTTAGAAGTTAGTAGAGCTTTCTTT.

The chain recombines TRBV19 with TRBJ2-7; possibly TRBD2 for D (5 bases). CDR1 and CDR2 from the germline V gene are LNHDA and SQIVND (reference sequence). The CDR3 totals 14 residues. Trimming stripped 3 bases from V and 2 bases from J, with 11 bases between. The CDR3 sequence: CASSMGSGTYEQYF. CDR3 bases: TGTGCCAGTAGTATGGGGTCGGGGACCTACGAGCAGTACTTC.

This rearrangement joins TRBV5-6 to TRBJ1-3; no firm D call. The CDR3 is made up of 15 amino acids. V lost 3 bases to trimming and J lost 0 bases, with 10 bases between them. Germline CDR1 and CDR2: SGHDT and YYEEEE. Written as DNA, the CDR3 is TGTGCCAGCAGCTCGGACTCTTCCTCTGGAAACACCATATATTTT. Protein: CASSSDSSSGNTIYF.

This clone was seen a few times. This chain uses TRBV27 with TRBJ1-5; 9 nucleotides agree with TRBD1. The CDR3 sequence is 13 residues long. Trimming at V came to 0 bases and at J to 15 bases, leaving 6 bases not matched to a gene. Germline CDR1 and CDR2: MNHEY and SMNVEV (reference sequence). The CDR3 nucleotides read TGTGCCAGCAGTTTATCGGGGGACAGGGACACGCATTTT. Encoded protein: CASSLSGDRDTHF.

CDR3 loop: CASSLEGREGTEAFF. DNA for the CDR3: TGCGCCAGCAGCTTGGAAGGCAGGGAGGGCACTGAAGCTTTCTTT. This sequence joins TRBV5-1 and TRBJ1-1; maybe TRBD1 (5 bases). The germline gives CDR1 SGHRS, CDR2 YFSETQ. This CDR3 has 15 amino acids. V was shortened by 0 bases and J by 4 bases, with 13 bases between the two germline ends.

The chain joins TRBV5-4 to TRBJ1-2; D is undetermined. The CDR3 has 13 residues. Germline V gene sequence: CDR1 SGHNT, CDR2 YYREEE (reference sequence). Trimming removed 2 bases at V and 6 bases at J, with 11 bases between. The CDR3, as DNA: TGTGCCAGCAGCTTTGGGGAGCTTAATGGCTACACCTTC. Translation: CASSFGELNGYTF.

The chain employs TRBV9 and TRBJ2-7; 10 positions agree with TRBD1. J was trimmed by 4 bases and V by 4 bases; bases with no gene match: 8. The CDR3 has 15 residues. Germline V gives CDR1 SGDLS, CDR2 YYNGEE. Written as DNA, the CDR3 is TGTGCCAGCAGCCCCTCCGGGACAGGGGTTTACGAGCAGTACTTC. It is translated as CASSPSGTGVYEQYF. The full variable domain, rest sourced from reference TRBV9 and TRBJ2-7, is DSGVTQTPKHLITATGQRVTLRCSPRSGDLSVYWYQQSLDQGLQFLIQYYNGEERAKGNILERFSAQQFPDLHSELNLSSLELGDSALYFCASSPSGTGVYEQYFGPGTRLTVT.

This clone was counted only a few times. This sequence joins TRBV6-6 and TRBJ1-1, with 7 positions matching TRBD1. Trimming removed 8 bases from V and 1 base from J; junction bases left unmatched: 1. The CDR3 runs to 12 residues. Per the germline V gene, CDR1 is MNHNY and CDR2 is SVGAGI (reference sequence). CDR3 residues: CASRTGNTEAFF. As DNA, the CDR3 is TGTGCCAGCCGGACAGGGAACACTGAAGCTTTCTTT.

The chain links TRBV7-2 to TRBJ1-3; D may be TRBD1 (6 bases). Deletions cut 5 bases from V and 0 bases from J, with 11 bases between. The CDR3 runs 15 residues. Germline lookup yields CDR1 SGHTA and CDR2 FQGNSA. The CDR3: CASSRQVSSGNTIYF. The CDR3 region has the DNA TGTGCCAGCAGCCGACAGGTCAGCTCTGGAAACACCATATATTTT.

This clone showed up just a few times. V and J are TRBV30 and TRBJ1-2; TRBD1 is a possible D gene (5 bases). The CDR3 totals 16 residues. V lost 3 bases, J lost 1 base, and 18 bases lay in between. Germline V CDR1 and CDR2: GTSNPN, SVGIG (reference sequence). The CDR3 DNA is TGTGCCTGGAGACCAGAATGGGGCGGGAGTAACTATGGCTACACCTTC. Amino acid sequence: CAWRPEWGGSNYGYTF.

CDR3 coding DNA: TGTGCCATCAGCCCCGGGACAGGGGTGGCCAAAAACATTCAGTACTTC. Translating it yields CAISPGTGVAKNIQYF. The chain uses TRBV10-3 and TRBJ2-4; 10 bases are shared with TRBD1. The V segment lost 6 bases and the J segment 1 base; nucleotides outside the gene matches: 6. CDR1 is ENHRY, CDR2 SYGVKD, per germline. This CDR3 contains 16 residues.

The chain joins TRBV4-3 to TRBJ1-4, with TRBD1 as a possible D gene (6 bases). CDR3 size: 15 residues. Germline CDR1 is LGHNA and CDR2 is YSLEER. Trimming removed 1 base at V and 8 bases at J, with 14 bases between. The CDR3 loop reads CASSQGPRGGEKLFF. The CDR3 coding sequence is TGCGCCAGCAGCCAAGGACCCAGGGGTGGGGAAAAACTGTTTTTT.

The rearrangement joins TRBV6-5 to TRBJ2-2; possibly TRBD2 for D (5 bases). Trimming removed 4 bases at V and 5 bases at J, with 14 bases between. This CDR3 region has 15 residues. Germline assignment: CDR1 MNHEY and CDR2 SVGAGI. Here the CDR3 reads CASSLIVGVTGELFF. CDR3 sequence (DNA): TGTGCCAGCAGTTTGATTGTCGGGGTTACCGGGGAGCTGTTTTTT.

This chain connects TRBV4-3 to TRBJ2-1, with 7 bases aligning to TRBD1. The length of the CDR3 is 16 residues. Germline CDR1 and CDR2: LGHNA and YSLEER. V was pared by 1 base and J by 2 bases, with 5 bases of the junction left unmatched. The CDR3 sequence is CASSQATGDAYNEQFF. The CDR3 nucleotides are TGCGCCAGCAGCCAAGCTACAGGGGATGCCTACAATGAGCAGTTCTTC.

The chain is built from TRBV7-6 and TRBJ2-5; D possibly corresponds to TRBD1 (6 bases). Trimming shortened V by 5 bases and J by 4 bases, and 8 bases separated the two germline ends. CDR1 SGHVS and CDR2 FNYEAQ come from the germline V gene. There are 12 residues in the CDR3. In nucleotides, the CDR3 is TGTGCCAGCAGCAAGACAGGAGAGACCCAGTACTTC. Protein: CASSKTGETQYF.

The V call is TRBV6-5, the J call TRBJ2-7; possible D gene TRBD1, 6 bases. Germline-derived CDR1 and CDR2 are MNHEY and SVGAGI. The CDR3 is made up of 13 amino acids. V was pared by 8 bases and J by 2 bases, with 13 bases between. The CDR3 sequence: CASGTLPPYEQYF. Written as DNA, the CDR3 is TGTGCCAGCGGGACACTTCCCCCCTACGAGCAGTACTTC.

The gene calls are TRBV11-3 and TRBJ2-1; 12 bases are shared with TRBD2. The V gene end was trimmed by 4 bases and the J gene end by 8 bases; junction bases not matched to a gene: 9. Germline V gene data show CDR1 as SGHNT and CDR2 as YENEEA. There are 16 residues in the CDR3. The CDR3 is CASSSRTSGVGDEQFF. The CDR3 bases are TGTGCCAGCAGCTCCCGGACTAGCGGGGTGGGGGATGAGCAGTTCTTC.

The V gene is TRBV28, the J gene TRBJ2-5; 10 positions agree with TRBD2. V trimming: 2 bases; J trimming: 5 bases; junction bases outside the gene matches: 5. The CDR3 has 15 amino acids. CDR1 is MDHEN, CDR2 SYDVKM, per germline. The CDR3 region has the DNA TGTGCCAGCAGTTTACCTAGCGGGGGTCACGAGACCCAGTACTTC. This sequence encodes CASSLPSGGHETQYF.

The chain carries TRBV19 and TRBJ1-1; tentative D call: TRBD1 (5 bases). Trimming cost V 2 bases and J 4 bases, with 14 bases left between them. CDR1 is LNHDA and CDR2 is SQIVND in the germline V gene (reference sequence). The CDR3 spans 15 residues. The chain's CDR3 is CASSISGAAPTEAFF. The CDR3, as DNA: TGTGCCAGTAGTATAAGTGGGGCAGCTCCCACTGAAGCTTTCTTT.